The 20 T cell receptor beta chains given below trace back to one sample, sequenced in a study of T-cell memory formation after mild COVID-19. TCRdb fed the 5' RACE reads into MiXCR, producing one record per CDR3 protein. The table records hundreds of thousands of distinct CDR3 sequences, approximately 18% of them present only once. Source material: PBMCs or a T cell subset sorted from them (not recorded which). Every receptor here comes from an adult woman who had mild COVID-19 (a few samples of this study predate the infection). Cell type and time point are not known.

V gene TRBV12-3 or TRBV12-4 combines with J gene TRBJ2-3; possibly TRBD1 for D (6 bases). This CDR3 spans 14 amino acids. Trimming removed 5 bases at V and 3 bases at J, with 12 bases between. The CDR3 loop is CASSPHRETDTQYF. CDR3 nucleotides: TGTGCCAGCAGTCCTCACAGGGAAACAGATACGCAGTATTTT.

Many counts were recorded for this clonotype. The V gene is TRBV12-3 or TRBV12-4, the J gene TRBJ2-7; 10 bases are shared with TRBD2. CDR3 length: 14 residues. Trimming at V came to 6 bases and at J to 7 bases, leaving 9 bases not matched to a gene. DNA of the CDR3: TGTGCCAGCAGCCCAGGACTAGCGGTGGGGGAGCAGTACTTC. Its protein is CASSPGLAVGEQYF.

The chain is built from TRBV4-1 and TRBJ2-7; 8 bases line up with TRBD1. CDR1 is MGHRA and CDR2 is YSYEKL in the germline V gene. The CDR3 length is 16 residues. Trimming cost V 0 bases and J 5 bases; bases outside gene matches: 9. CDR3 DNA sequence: TGCGCCAGCAGCCAAGATAGGACAGGGAGTTACAACGAGCAGTACTTC. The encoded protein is CASSQDRTGSYNEQYF.

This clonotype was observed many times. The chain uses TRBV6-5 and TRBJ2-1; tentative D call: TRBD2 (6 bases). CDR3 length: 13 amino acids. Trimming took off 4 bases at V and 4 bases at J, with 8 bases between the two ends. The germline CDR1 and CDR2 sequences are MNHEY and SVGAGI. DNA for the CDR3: TGTGCCAGCAGTTTTAGCGGATACAATGAGCAGTTCTTC. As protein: CASSFSGYNEQFF.

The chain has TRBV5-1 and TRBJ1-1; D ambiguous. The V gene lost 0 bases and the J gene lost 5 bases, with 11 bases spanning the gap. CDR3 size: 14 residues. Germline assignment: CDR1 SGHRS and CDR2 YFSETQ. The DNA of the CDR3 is TGCGCCAGCAGCTTGGCGCCAGGACGTACTGAAGCTTTCTTT. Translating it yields CASSLAPGRTEAFF.

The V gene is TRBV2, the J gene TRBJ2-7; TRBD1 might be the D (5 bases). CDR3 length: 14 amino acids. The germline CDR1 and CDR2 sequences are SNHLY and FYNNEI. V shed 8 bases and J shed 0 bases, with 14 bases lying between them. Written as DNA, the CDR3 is TGTGCCAGCCAGACAGTCAACCTCTCCTACGAGCAGTACTTC. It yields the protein CASQTVNLSYEQYF.

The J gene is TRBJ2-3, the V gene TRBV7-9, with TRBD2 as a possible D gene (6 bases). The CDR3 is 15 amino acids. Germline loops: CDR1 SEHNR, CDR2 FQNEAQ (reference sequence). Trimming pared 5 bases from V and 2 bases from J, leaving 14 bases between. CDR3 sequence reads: CASSPRLGDTDTQYF. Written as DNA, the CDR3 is TGTGCCAGCAGCCCAAGACTAGGAGACACAGATACGCAGTATTTT.

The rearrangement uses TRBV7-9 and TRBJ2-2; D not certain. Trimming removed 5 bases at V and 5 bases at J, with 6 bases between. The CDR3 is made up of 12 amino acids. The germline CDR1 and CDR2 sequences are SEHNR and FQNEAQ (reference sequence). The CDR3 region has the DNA TGTGCCAGCAGCACCCAGACCGGGGAGCTGTTTTTT. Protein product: CASSTQTGELFF.

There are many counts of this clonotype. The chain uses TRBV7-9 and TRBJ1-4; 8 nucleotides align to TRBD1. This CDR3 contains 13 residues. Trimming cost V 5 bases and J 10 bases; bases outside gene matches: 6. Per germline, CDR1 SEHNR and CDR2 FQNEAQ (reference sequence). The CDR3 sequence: CASSAGQDGKLFF. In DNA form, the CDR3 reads TGTGCCAGCAGCGCGGGACAGGATGGAAAACTGTTTTTT.

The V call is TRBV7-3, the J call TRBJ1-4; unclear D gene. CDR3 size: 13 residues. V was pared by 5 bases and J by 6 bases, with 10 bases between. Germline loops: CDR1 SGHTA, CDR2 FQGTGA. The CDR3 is CASSADRYEKLFF. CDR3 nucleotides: TGTGCCAGCAGCGCGGACCGCTATGAAAAACTGTTTTTT. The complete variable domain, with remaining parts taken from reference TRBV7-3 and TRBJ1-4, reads GAGVSQTPSNKVTEKGKYVELRCDPISGHTALYWYRQSLGQGPEFLIYFQGTGAADDSGLPNDRFFAVRPEGSVSTLKIQRTERGDSAVYLCASSADRYEKLFFGSGTQLSVL.

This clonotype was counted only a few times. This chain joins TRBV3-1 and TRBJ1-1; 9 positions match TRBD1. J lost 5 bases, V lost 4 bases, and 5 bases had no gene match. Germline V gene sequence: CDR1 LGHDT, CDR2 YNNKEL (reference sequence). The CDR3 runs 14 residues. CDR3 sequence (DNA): TGTGCCAGCAGCCGCGGGACAGGGAGGACTGAAGCTTTCTTT. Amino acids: CASSRGTGRTEAFF.

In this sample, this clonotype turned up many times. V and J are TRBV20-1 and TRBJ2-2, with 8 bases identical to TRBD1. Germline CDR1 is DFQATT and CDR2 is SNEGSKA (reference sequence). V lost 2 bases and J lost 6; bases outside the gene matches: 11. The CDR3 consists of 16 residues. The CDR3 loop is CSARSRDRPSPGELFF. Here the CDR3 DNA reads TGCAGTGCTAGATCCCGGGACAGGCCTTCCCCCGGGGAGCTGTTTTTT.

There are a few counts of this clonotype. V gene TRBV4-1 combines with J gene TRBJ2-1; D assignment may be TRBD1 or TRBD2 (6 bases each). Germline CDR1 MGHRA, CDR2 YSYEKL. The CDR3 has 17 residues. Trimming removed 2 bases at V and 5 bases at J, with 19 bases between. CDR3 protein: CASSQRTGALKDNEQFF. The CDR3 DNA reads TGCGCCAGCAGCCAACGGACGGGGGCCCTCAAGGACAATGAGCAGTTCTTC.

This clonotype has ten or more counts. The CDR3 reads CASSSLRAGGSYEQYF. For the CDR3, the DNA is TGTGCCAGCAGCTCCCTCCGGGCGGGAGGGTCCTACGAGCAGTACTTC. The chain links TRBV7-2 to TRBJ2-7, with 9 bases aligning to TRBD2. CDR1 and CDR2 (germline): SGHTA, FQGNSA. The CDR3 totals 16 residues. Losses at the gene ends were 4 bases for V and 1 base for J; bases not matched to a gene: 8.

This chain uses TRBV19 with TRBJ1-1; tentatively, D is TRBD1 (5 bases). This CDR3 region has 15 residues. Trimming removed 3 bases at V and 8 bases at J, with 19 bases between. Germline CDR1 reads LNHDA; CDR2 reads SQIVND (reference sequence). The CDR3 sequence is CASSISLYRSLEAFF. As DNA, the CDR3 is TGTGCCAGTAGTATCTCCCTCTACAGGTCATTAGAAGCTTTCTTT.

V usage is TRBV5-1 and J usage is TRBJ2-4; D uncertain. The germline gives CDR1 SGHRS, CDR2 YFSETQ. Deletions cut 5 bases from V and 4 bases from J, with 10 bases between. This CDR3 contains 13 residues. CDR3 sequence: CASSDRTKNIQYF. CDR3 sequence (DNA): TGCGCCAGCAGTGACCGCACTAAAAACATTCAGTACTTC.

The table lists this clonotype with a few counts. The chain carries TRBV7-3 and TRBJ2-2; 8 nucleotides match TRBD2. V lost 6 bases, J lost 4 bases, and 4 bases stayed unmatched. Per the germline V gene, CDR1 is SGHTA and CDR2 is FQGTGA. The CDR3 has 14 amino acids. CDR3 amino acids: CASSSGIGTGELFF. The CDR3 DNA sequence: TGTGCCAGCAGTAGCGGGATAGGCACCGGGGAGCTGTTTTTT.

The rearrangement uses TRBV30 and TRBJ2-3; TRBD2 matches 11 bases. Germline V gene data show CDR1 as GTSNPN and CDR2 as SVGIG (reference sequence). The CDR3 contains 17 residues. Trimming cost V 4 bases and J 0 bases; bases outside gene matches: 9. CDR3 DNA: TGTGCCTGGATTAGCGGGGGGGCCATCTCGAGCACAGATACGCAGTATTTT. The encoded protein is CAWISGGAISSTDTQYF.

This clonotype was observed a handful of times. Written as DNA, the CDR3 is TGTGCCAGCAGATCGACAGGAGCTAATGAAAAACTGTTTTTT. This gives the protein CASRSTGANEKLFF. This chain connects TRBV7-3 to TRBJ1-4; TRBD1 is a possible D gene (6 bases). Germline lookup yields CDR1 SGHTA and CDR2 FQGTGA. The ends were cut back, 6 bases at V and 3 bases at J, with 11 bases in the middle. CDR3 size: 14 residues.

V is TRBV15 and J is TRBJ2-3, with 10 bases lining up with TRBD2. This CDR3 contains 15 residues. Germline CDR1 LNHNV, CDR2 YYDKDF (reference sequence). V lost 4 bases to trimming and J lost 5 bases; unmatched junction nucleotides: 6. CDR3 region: CATSKPGLALDTQYF. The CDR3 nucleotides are TGTGCCACCAGCAAACCGGGACTAGCGTTAGATACGCAGTATTTT.